This entry lists 30 T cell receptor beta chains sequenced from one sample in a study of T cells in Graves' hyperthyroidism and ophthalmopathy (dated by TCRdb to the late 2010s). Library preparation employed multiplex PCR. The data were produced on an Illumina HiSeq 2000. The TCR beta CDR3 regions were amplified from RNA transcripts. A first-round RT-PCR of the TCR CDR3 used the HTBI primer set with the Qiagen OneStep RT-PCR kit. The raw public data were reprocessed by TCRdb itself: fastp quality trimming at Q25, MiXCR clonotype calling, in-frame beta chains only. Rows with one shared CDR3 protein collapse into an entry with the most common genes and DNA. The sample data list a few hundred thousand distinct CDR3 sequences, and more than 15% of these were observed just once. The top ten hold approximately 3.5% of the sample. Sequences were obtained from blood. These receptors were taken from a woman aged 40 to 49 with Graves' ophthalmopathy.

The genes are TRBV20-1 and TRBJ1-5; TRBD1 aligns across 7 bases. This CDR3 contains 14 residues. The ends lost 3 bases at V and 4 bases at J; junction bases unmatched: 6. Germline CDR1 is DFQATT and CDR2 is SNEGSKA (reference sequence). As DNA, the CDR3 is TGCAGTGCTAGTGAGGGACAGCTGAATCAGCCCCAGCATTTT. It encodes CSASEGQLNQPQHF.

This clonotype was observed many times. V usage is TRBV7-9 and J usage is TRBJ2-7; D remains ambiguous. Trimming removed 3 bases at V and 2 bases at J, with 8 bases between. The CDR3 extends over 13 amino acids. Germline CDR1 and CDR2: SEHNR and FQNEAQ (reference sequence). The CDR3: CASSFGMAYEQYF. The CDR3 coding sequence is TGTGCCAGCAGCTTCGGCATGGCCTACGAGCAGTACTTC.

This clonotype was observed at least ten times. The V call is TRBV20-1, the J call TRBJ2-5; 8 bases fit TRBD2. The J segment lost 5 bases and the V segment lost 6 bases, leaving 14 bases of the junction unmatched. The length of the CDR3 is 15 residues. Germline V gene data show CDR1 as DFQATT and CDR2 as SNEGSKA (reference sequence). The CDR3 is CSAPLRAGVGETQYF. The DNA of the CDR3 is TGCAGTGCCCCACTTAGAGCGGGAGTCGGGGAGACCCAGTACTTC.

V is TRBV5-8 and J is TRBJ2-7; 13 positions agree with TRBD2. Trimming removed 4 bases from V and 5 bases from J; junction bases left unmatched: 9. This CDR3 region has 16 residues. CDR1 is SGHTS and CDR2 is YDEGEE in the germline V gene. CDR3 DNA sequence: TGTGCCAGCAGCCTCTTACCGGGACTAGCGGGACACGAGCAGTACTTC. Its protein product is CASSLLPGLAGHEQYF.

This clonotype was found many times. The rearrangement uses TRBV3-1 and TRBJ2-1; D is ambiguous. The length of the CDR3 is 18 residues. Trimming pared 1 base from V and 0 bases from J, leaving 16 bases between. Germline V lookup: CDR1 LGHDT, CDR2 YNNKEL (reference sequence). CDR3 coding DNA: TGTGCCAGCAGCCAAGGATCGTTCCTCTGGAGCTCCTACAATGAGCAGTTCTTC. This gives the protein CASSQGSFLWSSYNEQFF.

In this sample, this clonotype turned up many times. The rearrangement joins TRBV28 to TRBJ2-7, with 16 nucleotides matching TRBD2. Germline-derived CDR1 and CDR2 are MDHEN and SYDVKM. CDR3 length equals 22 residues. V dropped 4 bases and J dropped 4; count of bases not matched to a gene: 22. CDR3 sequence reads: CASSSDRVRGLAGGPMVYEQYF. DNA for the CDR3: TGTGCCAGCAGTTCTGACAGGGTGAGGGGACTAGCGGGAGGGCCCATGGTGTACGAGCAGTACTTC.

The rearrangement links TRBV29-1 to TRBJ1-2, with 8 bases fitting TRBD1. The CDR3 has 12 amino acids. Trimming at V came to 5 bases and at J to 8 bases, leaving 7 bases not matched to a gene. Germline V gene lookup returns CDR1 SQVTM and CDR2 ANQGSEA. The CDR3 is CSVHRGILGYTF. The CDR3 DNA reads TGCAGCGTTCACAGGGGGATCTTGGGCTACACCTTC.

This sequence joins TRBV6-2 or TRBV6-3 and TRBJ2-7; tentatively, D is TRBD1 (6 bases). The CDR3 consists of 14 residues. V was shortened by 5 bases and J by 5 bases, with 16 bases between the two germline ends. Germline V gives CDR1 MNHEY, CDR2 SVGEGT. The CDR3 region has the DNA TGTGCCAGCAGTGACCGTGGAAGGGGGAACGAGCAGTACTTC. It specifies CASSDRGRGNEQYF.

This clonotype was seen ten or more times. The gene calls are TRBV3-1 and TRBJ1-1; possible D gene TRBD1, 6 bases. Germline V CDR1 and CDR2: LGHDT, YNNKEL (reference sequence). Trimming took 6 bases from V and 1 from J, leaving 9 bases between them. The CDR3 runs 13 residues. CDR3 DNA: TGTGCCAGCAGTTGGGACACGAACACTGAAGCTTTCTTT. Translation: CASSWDTNTEAFF.

This clonotype was detected ten times or more. This chain links TRBV5-5 with TRBJ2-3; unclear D gene. V lost 2 bases and J 3 bases, leaving 7 bases between the germline ends. This CDR3 is 13 amino acids long. Germline loops: CDR1 SGHKS, CDR2 YYEKEE (reference sequence). The CDR3 DNA follows: TGTGCCAGCAGCTTTCTAGAGACAGATACGCAGTATTTT. Protein product: CASSFLETDTQYF.

This clonotype was observed many times. This rearrangement joins TRBV3-1 to TRBJ2-3; D assignment may be TRBD1 or TRBD2 (5 bases each). The V and J ends lost 6 bases and 6 bases respectively, with 16 bases between them. Germline lookup yields CDR1 LGHDT and CDR2 YNNKEL (reference sequence). The CDR3 has 14 amino acids. The CDR3 here is CASSKRERGDTQYF. The CDR3 nucleotides read TGTGCCAGCAGTAAGAGGGAGAGGGGTGATACGCAGTATTTT.

This clonotype was observed a handful of times. V usage is TRBV7-2 and J usage is TRBJ2-2; possible D gene TRBD1, 5 bases. Trimming cost V 5 bases and J 6 bases, with 16 bases left between them. This CDR3 has 15 amino acids. The germline V gene encodes CDR1 SGHTA and CDR2 FQGNSA. The CDR3: CASSSTTRVAGELFF. CDR3 bases: TGTGCCAGCAGCAGCACTACCAGGGTGGCCGGGGAGCTGTTTTTT.

The DNA of the CDR3 is TGTGCCAGCAGTCCCGGGACCCGCTCCTACAATGAGCAGTTCTTC. It is translated as CASSPGTRSYNEQFF. This chain joins TRBV7-9 and TRBJ2-1; tentatively, D is TRBD1 or TRBD2 (5 bases each). CDR3 length: 15 amino acids. V was clipped by 6 bases and J by 0 bases, with 12 bases between them. The germline CDR1 and CDR2 sequences are SEHNR and FQNEAQ (reference sequence).

The gene calls are TRBV19 and TRBJ1-1; D is undetermined. The length of the CDR3 is 14 residues. The V gene lost 7 bases and the J gene lost 1 base, with 13 bases spanning the gap. Per the germline V gene, CDR1 is LNHDA and CDR2 is SQIVND (reference sequence). The CDR3 is CASTPLGANTEAFF. The CDR3 bases are TGTGCCAGTACCCCCCTCGGAGCGAACACTGAAGCTTTCTTT.

This clonotype has at least ten counts. The CDR3 DNA reads as TGTGCCAGCAGCCAAGTCGGGACAGCCTCAAATGAAAAACTGTTTTTT. As protein: CASSQVGTASNEKLFF. This chain uses TRBV3-1 with TRBJ1-4, with 7 positions matching TRBD1. The germline CDR1 and CDR2 sequences are LGHDT and YNNKEL (reference sequence). J was trimmed by 5 bases and V by 1 base; bases with no gene match: 7. The CDR3 runs to 16 residues.

This clonotype was found many times. The V call is TRBV30, the J call TRBJ1-1; 8 bases map to TRBD1. Looked up from germline, CDR1 is GTSNPN and CDR2 is SVGIG (reference sequence). The trim removed 3 bases at V and 7 bases at J, leaving 19 bases unmatched. This CDR3 has 17 amino acids. CDR3 DNA sequence: TGTGCCTGGAGAGTCCTAAGAAAGACAGGGGCGCCTCATGAAGCTTTCTTT. Translated, it gives CAWRVLRKTGAPHEAFF.

This rearrangement joins TRBV27 to TRBJ1-2; a weak D match, TRBD1 (6 bases). Looked up from germline, CDR1 is MNHEY and CDR2 is SMNVEV (reference sequence). Trimming shortened V by 1 base and J by 8 bases, and 17 bases separated the two germline ends. This CDR3 contains 15 residues. The CDR3 reads CASSLLGIGGRGYTF. CDR3 nucleotide sequence: TGTGCCAGCAGTTTATTGGGAATAGGGGGTCGGGGCTACACCTTC.

This clonotype appeared many times. The chain combines TRBV20-1 with TRBJ2-2; tentatively, D is TRBD2 (6 bases). Germline V gene sequence: CDR1 DFQATT, CDR2 SNEGSKA (reference sequence). V was cut by 2 bases and J by 2 bases, with 12 bases left in between. The CDR3 runs to 15 residues. CDR3 sequence: CSARPGLPNTGELFF. The CDR3 DNA reads as TGCAGTGCTAGACCAGGACTACCCAACACCGGGGAGCTGTTTTTT.

This clonotype was detected a few times. The J gene is TRBJ2-1, the V gene TRBV6-2 or TRBV6-3; 13 bases line up with TRBD2. J was trimmed by 9 bases and V by 4 bases; bases with no gene match: 6. The CDR3 spans 15 residues. CDR1 and CDR2 (germline): MNHEY, SVGEGT. CDR3: CASSSLAGGGGEQFF. CDR3 DNA sequence: TGTGCCAGCAGTTCACTAGCGGGAGGGGGTGGTGAGCAGTTCTTC.

In this sample, this clonotype turned up many times. The chain carries TRBV5-1 and TRBJ2-1; D possibly corresponds to TRBD1 (6 bases). Germline CDR1 reads SGHRS; CDR2 reads YFSETQ. Between the trimmed V and J ends, which lost 0 bases and 1 base, there was a span of 14 bases. The CDR3 extends over 17 amino acids. The CDR3 spells CASSLGPDSVSYNEQFF. CDR3 in DNA: TGCGCCAGCAGCTTGGGGCCGGACAGCGTTTCCTACAATGAGCAGTTCTTC. Filled out from reference TRBV5-1 and TRBJ2-1, the complete variable domain reads KAGVTQTPRYLIKTRGQQVTLSCSPISGHRSVSWYQQTPGQGLQFLFEYFSETQRNKGNFPGRFSGRQFSNSRSEMNVSTLELGDSALYLCASSLGPDSVSYNEQFFGPGTRLTVL.

There are many counts of this clonotype. The chain employs TRBV28 and TRBJ2-5; possibly TRBD2 for D (6 bases). The V gene's germline CDR1 is MDHEN and CDR2 SYDVKM. Trimming stripped 4 bases from V and 0 bases from J, with 18 bases between. The CDR3 has 17 residues. CDR3 loop: CASSSSSAGLDQETQYF. CDR3 nucleotides: TGTGCCAGCAGTTCATCTTCTGCGGGATTAGACCAAGAGACCCAGTACTTC.

The count of this clonotype is one. A much larger clone differs from this one at a single base, so this may be a read error. The J gene is TRBJ2-2, the V gene TRBV28; 7 positions agree with TRBD2. This CDR3 has 16 amino acids. Germline-derived CDR1 and CDR2 are MDHEN and SYDVKM. V shed 8 bases, J shed 1 base, and the junction held 10 bases outside the gene matches. CDR3 nucleotides: TGTGCCAGCCTGGTAGCGGGTCTCGGGAACACCGGGGAGCTGTTTTTT. Translation gives CASLVAGLGNTGELFF.

This clonotype has at least ten counts. The J gene is TRBJ2-3, the V gene TRBV2; 9 bases agree with TRBD2. The CDR3 consists of 15 residues. The V gene's germline CDR1 is SNHLY and CDR2 FYNNEI. V was clipped by 6 bases and J by 2 bases; unmatched bases: 6. The CDR3 DNA sequence: TGTGCCAGCAGGGACGCGGGAGGGGACACAGATACGCAGTATTTT. It yields the protein CASRDAGGDTDTQYF.

This clonotype was seen many times. The chain recombines TRBV5-1 with TRBJ1-4; possible D gene TRBD1, 5 bases. This CDR3 is 13 amino acids long. V was trimmed by 6 bases and J by 8 bases, leaving 14 bases between them. The germline V gene has CDR1 SGHRS and CDR2 YFSETQ. As DNA, the CDR3 is TGCGCCAGCAAACAGGAGGTCGACGAAAAACTGTTTTTT. Its protein product is CASKQEVDEKLFF.

This sequence joins TRBV29-1 and TRBJ2-3; D uncertain. This CDR3 has 14 residues. Looked up from germline, CDR1 is SQVTM and CDR2 is ANQGSEA. Trimming removed 6 bases from V and 2 bases from J, with 15 bases in between. CDR3 region: CSVIPITLTDTQYF. In DNA form, the CDR3 reads TGCAGCGTAATACCCATTACCCTCACAGATACGCAGTATTTT.

The sample holds a few counts of this clonotype. The chain employs TRBV3-1 and TRBJ2-4; D is undetermined. Germline V gene data show CDR1 as LGHDT and CDR2 as YNNKEL (reference sequence). CDR3 length equals 14 residues. V was trimmed by 3 bases and J by 3 bases, leaving 9 bases between them. The CDR3 spells CASSHGQSKNIQYF. CDR3 sequence (DNA): TGTGCCAGCAGCCACGGTCAGAGCAAAAACATTCAGTACTTC.

This clonotype occurred many times. The chain combines TRBV9 with TRBJ2-1; 7 nucleotides line up with TRBD1. The germline V gene encodes CDR1 SGDLS and CDR2 YYNGEE. The CDR3 runs 14 residues. Trimming at V came to 3 bases and at J to 0 bases, leaving 0 bases not matched to a gene. CDR3 in DNA: TGTGCCAGCAGCGCAGGGGGCTCCTACAATGAGCAGTTCTTC. Translated, it gives CASSAGGSYNEQFF.

This clonotype has a handful of counts. The rearrangement uses TRBV7-9 and TRBJ2-1; D might be TRBD1 (6 bases). Trimming removed 5 bases from V and 2 bases from J, with 16 bases in between. There are 16 residues in the CDR3. The germline CDR1 and CDR2 sequences are SEHNR and FQNEAQ (reference sequence). CDR3 nucleotide sequence: TGTGCCAGCAGCGTAGTACAGGGAATGACCTACAATGAGCAGTTCTTC. This codes for CASSVVQGMTYNEQFF.

This clonotype was detected a few times. J is TRBJ2-3 and V is TRBV29-1; unclear D gene. The CDR3 sequence is 16 residues long. Germline V gene sequence: CDR1 SQVTM, CDR2 ANQGSEA. With 6 bases removed from V and 1 base from J, the gap between germline ends came to 20 bases. CDR3: CSVTLRGGPGTDTQYF. The CDR3 DNA follows: TGCAGCGTGACCCTCCGCGGCGGACCAGGCACAGATACGCAGTATTTT.

Only a few counts were recorded for this clonotype. The rearrangement joins TRBV10-2 to TRBJ1-2; no reliable D call. Trimming stripped 0 bases from V and 8 bases from J, with 13 bases between. CDR1 and CDR2 (germline): WSHSY, SAAADI. The CDR3 is made up of 14 amino acids. The CDR3 spells CASSESSRYKGYTF. CDR3 nucleotides: TGCGCCAGCAGTGAGTCATCGAGGTATAAGGGCTACACCTTC.